The 27 T cell receptor beta chains below were found in one sample sequenced in a study of cytomegalovirus exposure and HLA in healthy donors. Primers for the PCR totalled 60 Vbeta and 13 Jbeta. Sequenced by immunoSEQ multiplex PCR; TCRdb stores in-frame clones only, minus some. The repertoire holds about 140,000 clones, approximately 80% seen once, with approximately 2% in the top ten. The specimen sequenced was PBMCs. The receptors shown here come from a woman between 40 and 50 years old in good health and CMV-seronegative.

The chain uses TRBV5-4 and TRBJ2-7, with 14 bases identical to TRBD2. Germline CDR1 and CDR2: SGHNT and YYREEE (reference sequence). The CDR3 totals 18 residues. V lost 2 bases to trimming and J lost 2 bases; unmatched junction nucleotides: 9. CDR3 nucleotides: TGTGCCAGCAGCTTCGCTCCCCCGGGACTAGCGGGAGCCTACGAGCAGTACTTC. Protein sequence: CASSFAPPGLAGAYEQYF.

This chain uses TRBV30 with TRBJ2-7; the D gene is possibly TRBD1 (5 bases). CDR3 size: 14 residues. V was pared by 0 bases and J by 3 bases, with 12 bases between. Germline V gene sequence: CDR1 GTSNPN, CDR2 SVGIG (reference sequence). This CDR3 is CAWSVEQVGYEQYF. DNA for the CDR3: TGTGCCTGGAGTGTTGAACAGGTTGGCTACGAGCAGTACTTC.

The rearrangement joins TRBV7-9 to TRBJ2-1, with TRBD2 identical over 11 bases. J was trimmed by 6 bases and V by 6 bases; bases with no gene match: 7. Germline V gene sequence: CDR1 SEHNR, CDR2 FQNEAQ (reference sequence). The CDR3 loop spans 15 amino acids. The CDR3 spells CASSLLTSGINEQFF. CDR3 coding DNA: TGTGCCAGCAGTCTATTGACTAGCGGGATCAATGAGCAGTTCTTC.

The genes are TRBV5-1 and TRBJ2-7, with D possibly being TRBD1 (6 bases). V dropped 7 bases and J dropped 2 bases, with 16 bases sitting between them. The CDR3 totals 14 residues. CDR1 is SGHRS and CDR2 is YFSETQ in the germline V gene. The CDR3 is CASSKDGQTYEQYF. The CDR3, as DNA: TGCGCCAGCTCCAAGGATGGACAGACCTACGAGCAGTACTTC. The full variable domain, with the rest looked up from reference TRBV5-1 and TRBJ2-7, is KAGVTQTPRYLIKTRGQQVTLSCSPISGHRSVSWYQQTPGQGLQFLFEYFSETQRNKGNFPGRFSGRQFSNSRSEMNVSTLELGDSALYLCASSKDGQTYEQYFGPGTRLTVT.

This clone was counted only a few times. V gene TRBV28 combines with J gene TRBJ2-1, with a tentative D call TRBD1 (6 bases). The CDR3 sequence is 14 residues long. Germline lookup yields CDR1 MDHEN and CDR2 SYDVKM. Between the trimmed V and J ends, which lost 5 bases and 9 bases, there was a span of 17 bases. This chain's CDR3 is CASSPDGQRSEQFF. The CDR3 DNA is TGTGCCAGCAGTCCCGACGGACAGAGGAGTGAGCAGTTCTTC.

V and J are TRBV28 and TRBJ1-5; D possibly corresponds to TRBD1 (5 bases). Germline V lookup: CDR1 MDHEN, CDR2 SYDVKM. The ends were cut back, 5 bases at V and 6 bases at J, with 17 bases in the middle. This CDR3 spans 15 amino acids. CDR3 loop: CASSQGRGSSQPQHF. CDR3 DNA: TGTGCCAGCAGTCAGGGAAGGGGATCTAGTCAGCCCCAGCATTTT. The complete variable domain, with remaining parts taken from reference TRBV28 and TRBJ1-5, reads DVKVTQSSRYLVKRTGEKVFLECVQDMDHENMFWYRQDPGLGLRLIYFSYDVKMKEKGDIPEGYSVSREKKERFSLILESASTNQTSMYLCASSQGRGSSQPQHFGDGTRLSIL.

This clone was seen once. The gene calls are TRBV5-1 and TRBJ2-7, with 11 bases matching TRBD1. CDR1 is SGHRS, CDR2 YFSETQ, per germline. The CDR3 runs 17 residues. J was trimmed by 2 bases and V by 4 bases; bases with no gene match: 11. The CDR3 protein is CASSPDRGRLRTYEQYF. DNA of the CDR3: TGCGCCAGCAGCCCGGACAGGGGGCGCCTCCGGACCTACGAGCAGTACTTC.

V is TRBV11-2 and J is TRBJ2-7; 7 bases align to TRBD1. CDR1 and CDR2 from the germline V gene are SGHAT and FQNNGV. J lost 2 bases, V lost 5 bases, and 3 bases had no gene match. The CDR3 has 13 residues. CDR3 bases: TGTGCCAGCAGCCCGGGACAGACCTACGAGCAGTACTTC. Translated: CASSPGQTYEQYF. Full variable domain (missing parts from reference TRBV11-2 and TRBJ2-7): EAGVAQSPRYKIIEKRQSVAFWCNPISGHATLYWYQQILGQGPKLLIQFQNNGVVDDSQLPKDRFSAERLKGVDSTLKIQPAKLEDSAVYLCASSPGQTYEQYFGPGTRLTVT.

This rearrangement joins TRBV7-2 to TRBJ2-3; no clear D. Looked up from germline, CDR1 is SGHTA and CDR2 is FQGNSA. Trimming removed 2 bases from V and 6 bases from J, with 9 bases in between. This CDR3 spans 13 amino acids. In nucleotides, the CDR3 is TGTGCCAGCAGCTTAAATTTGGAGGATACGCAGTATTTT. The encoded protein is CASSLNLEDTQYF.

The count of this clone is one. The rearrangement joins TRBV9 to TRBJ1-1; D remains ambiguous. V lost 3 bases and J lost 1, with 7 bases in between. The CDR3 spans 13 residues. Germline CDR1 is SGDLS and CDR2 is YYNGEE. DNA for the CDR3: TGTGCCAGCAGCGCTCGGGGGAACACTGAAGCTTTCTTT. This translates into CASSARGNTEAFF.

The genes are TRBV16 and TRBJ1-1; D call uncertain. Germline CDR1 reads KGHSY; CDR2 reads FQNENV. V was trimmed by 5 bases and J by 6 bases, leaving 10 bases between them. The CDR3 runs 12 residues. The CDR3 spells CASSSISAEAFF. For the CDR3, the DNA is TGTGCCAGCAGCTCCATATCGGCTGAAGCTTTCTTT.

The chain employs TRBV2 and TRBJ1-2; D is uncertain. V was trimmed by 6 bases and J by 7 bases, leaving 9 bases between them. Germline-derived CDR1 and CDR2 are SNHLY and FYNNEI. The length of the CDR3 is 11 residues. Here the CDR3 reads CASSRGGGYTF. CDR3 sequence (DNA): TGTGCCAGCAGCAGAGGTGGTGGCTACACCTTC.

The chain uses TRBV7-9 and TRBJ2-3, with 8 bases fitting TRBD2. The germline CDR1 and CDR2 sequences are SEHNR and FQNEAQ (reference sequence). The trim removed 5 bases at V and 3 bases at J, leaving 13 bases unmatched. The CDR3 is made up of 17 amino acids. CDR3 nucleotide sequence: TGTGCCAGCAGCCCCTTAAGCCTACTAGCGGTGACAGATACGCAGTATTTT. Translation: CASSPLSLLAVTDTQYF.

This clone was picked up one time. The chain employs TRBV9 and TRBJ1-2, with D tentatively TRBD1 (6 bases). The CDR3 runs to 15 residues. Germline V gene sequence: CDR1 SGDLS, CDR2 YYNGEE. The ends were cut back, 4 bases at V and 8 bases at J, with 21 bases in the middle. The CDR3 region has the DNA TGTGCCAGCAGCCCCAGCCCACAGGGCCGAGGGGGCTACACCTTC. Its protein is CASSPSPQGRGGYTF. Filled out from reference TRBV9 and TRBJ1-2, the complete variable domain reads DSGVTQTPKHLITATGQRVTLRCSPRSGDLSVYWYQQSLDQGLQFLIQYYNGEERAKGNILERFSAQQFPDLHSELNLSSLELGDSALYFCASSPSPQGRGGYTFGSGTRLTVV.

This chain joins TRBV11-3 and TRBJ2-1; 14 nucleotides agree with TRBD2. J lost 12 bases, V lost 5 bases, and 6 bases had no gene match. The CDR3 is 14 amino acids. Germline-derived CDR1 and CDR2 are SGHNT and YENEEA. In DNA form, the CDR3 reads TGTGCCAGCAGCCCGGGACTAGCGGGAGTCGGGCAGTTCTTC. It yields the protein CASSPGLAGVGQFF.

The CDR3 spells CASSLQTSGRNTDTQYF. CDR3 sequence (DNA): TGCGCCAGCAGCCTACAGACTAGCGGGAGAAATACAGATACGCAGTATTTT. The genes are TRBV5-1 and TRBJ2-3; 12 nucleotides align to TRBD2. With V trimmed by 4 bases and J by 3 bases, 9 bases remained unmatched. Per the germline V gene, CDR1 is SGHRS and CDR2 is YFSETQ. This CDR3 has 17 residues. The variable domain in full, with the rest retrieved from reference TRBV5-1 and TRBJ2-3, is KAGVTQTPRYLIKTRGQQVTLSCSPISGHRSVSWYQQTPGQGLQFLFEYFSETQRNKGNFPGRFSGRQFSNSRSEMNVSTLELGDSALYLCASSLQTSGRNTDTQYFGPGTRLTVL.

The CDR3 DNA reads as TGTGCCAGCAGCTTGGGTCTAGCGGGGTACACAGATACGCAGTATTTT. Encoded protein: CASSLGLAGYTDTQYF. This chain uses TRBV5-4 with TRBJ2-3, with TRBD2 identical over 9 bases. Germline V gene lookup returns CDR1 SGHNT and CDR2 YYREEE (reference sequence). Trimming took 0 bases from V and 2 from J; bases not matched to a gene: 4. The CDR3 spans 16 residues. Complete variable domain (other parts from reference TRBV5-4 and TRBJ2-3): ETGVTQSPTHLIKTRGQQVTLRCSSQSGHNTVSWYQQALGQGPQFIFQYYREEENGRGNFPPRFSGLQFPNYSSELNVNALELDDSALYLCASSLGLAGYTDTQYFGPGTRLTVL.

A few counts support this clone. The rearrangement links TRBV6-6 to TRBJ1-1, with a possible D match to TRBD1 (5 bases). The V end lost 3 bases, the J end lost 2 bases, and 13 bases lay between the germline ends. This CDR3 comprises 15 residues. Germline V gene lookup returns CDR1 MNHNY and CDR2 SVGAGI (reference sequence). CDR3 nucleotide sequence: TGTGCCAGCAGTTATCACAGGAGTAGTAACACTGAAGCTTTCTTT. Protein sequence: CASSYHRSSNTEAFF.

In regard to this clone: The sample contains more than one DNA sequence encoding this CDR3. The V call is TRBV6-4, the J call TRBJ1-2; D call uncertain. Per germline, CDR1 MRHNA and CDR2 SNTAGT. This CDR3 contains 12 residues. Trimming took 0 bases from V and 11 from J, leaving 10 bases between them. The CDR3 bases are TGTGCCAGCAGTGACTCGGCTGGCGGTTACACCTTC. It yields the protein CASSDSAGGYTF.

The chain carries TRBV13 and TRBJ2-2; the match to TRBD1 covers 7 bases. In germline, CDR1 is PRHDT, CDR2 FYEKMQ (reference sequence). The CDR3 spans 14 residues. V trimming: 2 bases; J trimming: 7 bases; junction bases outside the gene matches: 4. Here the CDR3 reads CASSLYRQGGELFF. CDR3 nucleotides: TGTGCCAGCAGCTTATATCGACAGGGCGGGGAGCTGTTTTTT.

This chain joins TRBV4-1 and TRBJ1-6, with D tentatively TRBD1 (6 bases). The germline V gene encodes CDR1 MGHRA and CDR2 YSYEKL. V was clipped by 0 bases and J by 9 bases, with 12 bases between them. The CDR3 sequence is 15 residues long. The CDR3 protein is CASSQDSGGGSPLHF. The CDR3, as DNA: TGCGCCAGCAGCCAAGATAGTGGGGGCGGTTCACCCCTCCACTTT.

The chain uses TRBV11-3 and TRBJ1-1; D ambiguous. This CDR3 spans 12 amino acids. Looked up from germline, CDR1 is SGHNT and CDR2 is YENEEA. Deletions cut 2 bases from V and 4 bases from J, with 5 bases between. The CDR3 sequence is CASSLPGTEAFF. The CDR3 DNA is TGTGCCAGCAGCTTACCCGGCACTGAAGCTTTCTTT.

The rearrangement joins TRBV28 to TRBJ2-5; 13 bases fit TRBD2. V shed 4 bases and J 5 bases; nucleotides not matched to a gene: 4. Germline-derived CDR1 and CDR2 are MDHEN and SYDVKM. This CDR3 region has 15 residues. The CDR3 nucleotides read TGTGCCAGCAGTTCACTAGCGGGAGGGCCGGAGACCCAGTACTTC. It encodes CASSSLAGGPETQYF.

The gene calls are TRBV27 and TRBJ2-2, with D perhaps matching TRBD2 (7 bases). CDR1 is MNHEY, CDR2 SMNVEV, per germline (reference sequence). This CDR3 spans 12 amino acids. Between the trimmed V and J ends, which lost 7 bases and 6 bases, there was a span of 9 bases. For the CDR3, the DNA is TGTGCCAGCACCGGGGGGCCCGGGGAGCTGTTTTTT. Encoded protein: CASTGGPGELFF.

This clone was counted only a few times. CDR3 nucleotides: TGTGCCAGCTCACCGTACGGGACAGGGGTTTCGTCCGGGGAGCTGTTTTTT. Encoded protein: CASSPYGTGVSSGELFF. J is TRBJ2-2 and V is TRBV18; 10 nucleotides match TRBD1. The V gene's germline CDR1 is KGHSH and CDR2 LQKENI. CDR3 length: 17 amino acids. After removal of 3 bases from V and 6 bases from J, the junction contained 10 bases not matched to a gene. Full variable domain (missing parts from reference TRBV18 and TRBJ2-2): NAGVMQNPRHLVRRRGQEARLRCSPMKGHSHVYWYRQLPEEGLKFMVYLQKENIIDESGMPKERFSAEFPKEGPSILRIQQVVRGDSAAYFCASSPYGTGVSSGELFFGEGSRLTVL.

The chain employs TRBV11-2 and TRBJ2-2, with no clear D. V lost 7 bases to trimming and J lost 5 bases, with 14 bases between them. The CDR3 is made up of 14 amino acids. Germline-derived CDR1 and CDR2 are SGHAT and FQNNGV. This chain's CDR3 is CASTPGPYTGELFF. Written as DNA, the CDR3 is TGTGCCAGCACCCCTGGGCCATATACCGGGGAGCTGTTTTTT. The variable domain in full, with the rest retrieved from reference TRBV11-2 and TRBJ2-2, is EAGVAQSPRYKIIEKRQSVAFWCNPISGHATLYWYQQILGQGPKLLIQFQNNGVVDDSQLPKDRFSAERLKGVDSTLKIQPAKLEDSAVYLCASTPGPYTGELFFGEGSRLTVL.

The V and J genes are TRBV5-4 and TRBJ2-4; 11 bases match TRBD2. The CDR3 spans 15 residues. CDR1 SGHNT and CDR2 YYREEE come from the germline V gene (reference sequence). Unmatched junction bases numbered 6, after V lost 0 bases and J lost 10 bases. CDR3 sequence reads: CASSLGLAGPQIQYF. The CDR3 region has the DNA TGTGCCAGCAGCTTGGGACTAGCGGGACCCCAAATTCAGTACTTC.